This is a list of T cell receptor beta chains from one sample in a study of T cell repertoires in cytomegalovirus infection. TCRdb ran MiXCR on the reads and lists one entry per CDR3 protein. The sample contains some 590,000 distinct CDR3 sequences, around 40% of which appear only once. No cognate antigen is known for these TCRs. This sample comprised cultured PBMCs, obtained from culture after CMV antigen stimulation. The receptors come from a human donor in good health (CMV status not recorded). Some clones in this sample may be carry-over from other donors' samples. The CDR3 runs from the conserved cysteine through the conserved F or W. The order of the fields is D gene, clone size, V gene, J gene, CDR3 protein, CDR3 DNA. The D gene is left open where the match is weak. Clone size appears in some rows only: once, few, many, or a class for an expanded clone.

d_gene: TRBD1; abundance: few; v_gene: TRBV20-1; j_gene: TRBJ2-5; CDR3aa: CSAKGQPAGLETQYF; CDR3nt: TGCAGTGCCAAGGGACAGCCAGCCGGGTTAGAGACCCAGTACTTC
d_gene: TRBD1; abundance: NA; v_gene: TRBV7-2; j_gene: TRBJ1-2; CDR3aa: CASSPIRDRGSPGYTF; CDR3nt: TGTGCCAGCAGCCCCATCCGGGACAGGGGGTCTCCTGGCTACACCTTC
d_gene: NA; abundance: NA; v_gene: TRBV12-3/TRBV12-4; j_gene: TRBJ2-1; CDR3aa: CASSLWDGEGEQFF; CDR3nt: TGTGCCAGCAGTTTATGGGATGGTGAGGGTGAGCAGTTCTTC
d_gene: NA; abundance: few; v_gene: TRBV10-3; j_gene: TRBJ2-7; CDR3aa: CAISESLYEQYF; CDR3nt: TGTGCCATCAGTGAGTCCCTCTACGAGCAGTACTTC
d_gene: NA; abundance: few; v_gene: TRBV11-2; j_gene: TRBJ2-1; CDR3aa: CASSLRTESYNEQFF; CDR3nt: TGTGCCAGCAGCTTACGAACGGAATCCTACAATGAGCAGTTCTTC
d_gene: TRBD1; abundance: few; v_gene: TRBV28; j_gene: TRBJ1-2; CDR3aa: CASSSTGGANYGYTF; CDR3nt: TGTGCCAGCAGTTCCACAGGGGGAGCTAACTATGGCTACACCTTC
d_gene: NA; abundance: NA; v_gene: TRBV6-1; j_gene: TRBJ1-1; CDR3aa: CASSDHRGLNTEAFF; CDR3nt: TGTGCCAGCAGTGATCATCGGGGCCTGAACACTGAAGCTTTCTTT
d_gene: NA; abundance: many; v_gene: TRBV7-2; j_gene: TRBJ1-1; CDR3aa: CASSYSRGLDTEAFF; CDR3nt: TGTGCCAGCAGCTATAGCAGGGGACTGGACACTGAAGCTTTCTTT
d_gene: NA; abundance: few; v_gene: TRBV19; j_gene: TRBJ1-2; CDR3aa: CASSTGHENYGYTF; CDR3nt: TGTGCCAGTTCAACGGGACATGAAAACTATGGCTACACCTTC
d_gene: NA; abundance: few; v_gene: TRBV7-2; j_gene: TRBJ2-3; CDR3aa: CASSLVGRGLYTDTQYF; CDR3nt: TGTGCCAGCAGCTTAGTTGGGCGGGGGCTTTACACAGATACGCAGTATTTT
d_gene: NA; abundance: NA; v_gene: TRBV5-1; j_gene: TRBJ2-6; CDR3aa: CASSLAPGTSSGANVLTF; CDR3nt: TGCGCCAGCAGCTTGGCCCCGGGAACAAGCTCTGGGGCCAACGTCCTGACTTTC
d_gene: NA; abundance: many; v_gene: TRBV7-2; j_gene: TRBJ2-3; CDR3aa: CASSLVGALAGALTDTQYF; CDR3nt: TGTGCCAGCAGCTTAGTGGGGGCTTTGGCGGGAGCTCTCACAGATACGCAGTATTTT
d_gene: NA; abundance: NA; v_gene: TRBV5-1; j_gene: TRBJ1-1; CDR3aa: CASSSGYHTEAFF; CDR3nt: TGCGCCAGCAGTTCGGGGTACCACACTGAAGCTTTCTTT
d_gene: NA; abundance: once; v_gene: TRBV10-3; j_gene: TRBJ2-1; CDR3aa: CATLGVGLGEQFF; CDR3nt: TGTGCCACCCTTGGGGTGGGGCTCGGTGAGCAGTTCTTC
d_gene: TRBD1; abundance: NA; v_gene: TRBV23-1; j_gene: TRBJ1-5; CDR3aa: CASSQKKGQRDQPQHF; CDR3nt: TGCGCCAGCAGTCAAAAAAAGGGACAGCGAGATCAGCCCCAGCATTTT
d_gene: TRBD2; abundance: NA; v_gene: TRBV7-9; j_gene: TRBJ2-5; CDR3aa: CASSYPPRLAGGEETQYF; CDR3nt: TGTGCCAGCAGCTACCCTCCCAGGCTAGCGGGAGGGGAAGAGACCCAGTACTTC
d_gene: NA; abundance: NA; v_gene: TRBV4-1; j_gene: TRBJ2-1; CDR3aa: CASSRPVGPLFSSYNEQFF; CDR3nt: TGCGCCAGCAGCCGCCCGGTCGGGCCCCTTTTTAGCTCCTACAATGAGCAGTTCTTC
d_gene: NA; abundance: NA; v_gene: TRBV19; j_gene: TRBJ2-2; CDR3aa: CASSRQAREGELFF; CDR3nt: TGTGCCAGTAGCCGACAGGCCCGAGAAGGGGAGCTGTTTTTT
d_gene: NA; abundance: NA; v_gene: TRBV6-1; j_gene: TRBJ1-6; CDR3aa: CASSEGNNSPLHF; CDR3nt: TGTGCCAGCAGTGAAGGGAATAATTCACCCCTCCACTTT
d_gene: NA; abundance: NA; v_gene: TRBV7-4; j_gene: TRBJ2-3; CDR3aa: CASSLVGIGGSSTDTQYF; CDR3nt: TGTGCCAGCAGCTTAGTGGGGATCGGCGGGTCCAGCACAGATACGCAGTATTTT
d_gene: NA; abundance: NA; v_gene: TRBV7-2; j_gene: TRBJ2-2; CDR3aa: CASSLRGAASTGELFF; CDR3nt: TGTGCCAGCAGCTTAAGAGGGGCGGCGTCGACCGGGGAGCTGTTTTTT
d_gene: TRBD1; abundance: NA; v_gene: TRBV4-1; j_gene: TRBJ2-1; CDR3aa: CASSLGTGSGEQFF; CDR3nt: TGTGCCAGCAGCCTTGGGACAGGGTCAGGGGAGCAGTTCTTC
d_gene: NA; abundance: NA; v_gene: TRBV29-1; j_gene: TRBJ2-5; CDR3aa: CSVESGVYQETQYF; CDR3nt: TGCAGCGTTGAGTCGGGAGTTTATCAAGAGACCCAGTACTTC
d_gene: NA; abundance: few; v_gene: TRBV12-3/TRBV12-4; j_gene: TRBJ2-1; CDR3aa: CASSFGQGIFERFF; CDR3nt: NA
d_gene: NA; abundance: NA; v_gene: TRBV7-9; j_gene: TRBJ1-6; CDR3aa: CASSLRRGESPLHF; CDR3nt: TGTGCCAGCAGCTTAAGGAGGGGGGAGTCACCCCTCCACTTT
d_gene: NA; abundance: NA; v_gene: TRBV18; j_gene: TRBJ1-2; CDR3aa: CASSPDSEGYTF; CDR3nt: TGTGCCAGCTCACCCGATTCGGAGGGCTACACCTTC
d_gene: NA; abundance: NA; v_gene: TRBV11-2; j_gene: TRBJ1-1; CDR3aa: CASSQAGGLRTEAFF; CDR3nt: TGTGCCAGCAGCCAAGCTGGGGGACTTCGCACTGAAGCTTTCTTT
d_gene: NA; abundance: few; v_gene: TRBV6-6; j_gene: TRBJ1-6; CDR3aa: CASSYFRDNSPLHF; CDR3nt: TGTGCCAGCAGTTACTTCCGGGACAATTCACCCCTCCACTTT
d_gene: NA; abundance: NA; v_gene: TRBV6-5; j_gene: TRBJ2-2; CDR3aa: CASSSNPPGGELFF; CDR3nt: TGTGCCAGCAGTTCTAATCCGCCGGGCGGGGAGCTGTTTTTT
d_gene: TRBD1; abundance: NA; v_gene: TRBV5-1; j_gene: TRBJ2-7; CDR3aa: CASSARDRLSYEQYF; CDR3nt: TGCGCCAGCAGCGCCCGGGACAGGTTATCCTACGAGCAGTACTTC
d_gene: NA; abundance: few; v_gene: TRBV7-2; j_gene: TRBJ2-1; CDR3aa: CASSWSRDLEQFF; CDR3nt: TGTGCCAGCAGCTGGAGCAGGGACCTTGAGCAGTTCTTC
d_gene: TRBD1; abundance: NA; v_gene: TRBV7-8; j_gene: TRBJ2-2; CDR3aa: CASNLGQGVTGELFF; CDR3nt: TGTGCCAGCAACTTGGGACAGGGGGTCACCGGGGAGCTGTTTTTT
d_gene: NA; abundance: few; v_gene: TRBV7-2; j_gene: TRBJ1-6; CDR3aa: CASSFWGRSSDSPLHF; CDR3nt: TGTGCCAGCAGCTTTTGGGGGCGGAGTTCGGATTCACCCCTCCACTTT
d_gene: NA; abundance: few; v_gene: TRBV7-9; j_gene: TRBJ1-1; CDR3aa: CASSSGWPGITEAFF; CDR3nt: TGTGCCAGCAGCTCTGGCTGGCCGGGGATCACTGAAGCTTTCTTT
d_gene: NA; abundance: few; v_gene: TRBV27; j_gene: TRBJ2-7; CDR3aa: CASSSPLSSYEQYF; CDR3nt: TGTGCCAGCAGTTCCCCCTTGAGCTCCTACGAGCAGTACTTC
d_gene: NA; abundance: few; v_gene: TRBV7-2; j_gene: TRBJ2-5; CDR3aa: CASSLGQVLGETQYF; CDR3nt: TGTGCCAGCAGCTTAGGACAGGTACTAGGGGAGACCCAGTACTTC
d_gene: NA; abundance: many; v_gene: TRBV7-2; j_gene: TRBJ1-4; CDR3aa: CASSLLKGTNEKLFF; CDR3nt: TGTGCCAGCAGCTTATTGAAGGGAACTAATGAAAAACTGTTTTTT
d_gene: NA; abundance: few; v_gene: TRBV2; j_gene: TRBJ2-2; CDR3aa: CASNPQNTGELFF; CDR3nt: TGTGCCAGCAACCCGCAGAACACCGGGGAGCTGTTTTTT
d_gene: TRBD1; abundance: NA; v_gene: TRBV7-6; j_gene: TRBJ1-4; CDR3aa: CASSGGTGGASNEKLFF; CDR3nt: TGTGCCAGCAGCGGAGGGACAGGGGGCGCCTCTAATGAAAAACTGTTTTTT
d_gene: NA; abundance: NA; v_gene: TRBV7-2; j_gene: TRBJ2-1; CDR3aa: CASSFKGSDAYNEQFF; CDR3nt: TGTGCCAGCAGCTTTAAGGGAAGTGACGCCTACAATGAGCAGTTCTTC
d_gene: TRBD2; abundance: many; v_gene: TRBV7-6; j_gene: TRBJ2-2; CDR3aa: CASSLALAGGTNTGELFF; CDR3nt: TGTGCCAGCAGCTTAGCACTAGCGGGGGGAACGAACACCGGGGAGCTGTTTTTT
d_gene: TRBD2; abundance: NA; v_gene: TRBV7-2; j_gene: TRBJ2-1; CDR3aa: CASSPPGTRDNEQFF; CDR3nt: TGTGCCAGCAGCCCGCCCGGGACTAGGGACAATGAGCAGTTCTTC
d_gene: TRBD1; abundance: NA; v_gene: TRBV7-4; j_gene: TRBJ1-1; CDR3aa: CASSFNRQGSAEAFF; CDR3nt: TGTGCCAGCAGCTTCAATCGACAGGGAAGCGCTGAAGCTTTCTTT
d_gene: NA; abundance: NA; v_gene: TRBV11-2; j_gene: TRBJ2-5; CDR3aa: CASRFRETQYF; CDR3nt: TGTGCCAGCAGGTTCCGGGAGACCCAGTACTTC
d_gene: NA; abundance: few; v_gene: TRBV7-8; j_gene: TRBJ1-2; CDR3aa: CASSDGNYGYTF; CDR3nt: TGTGCCAGCTCCGACGGAAACTATGGCTACACCTTC